This TCR beta chain was recovered during a study of identifying expanded T cells in peripheral blood (dated by TCRdb to about 2019). General notes on the study: Technical replicates were generated by sequencing separate aliquots of the same genomic DNA pool, with four replicates compared pairwise.

Between the V and J ends, shortened by 4 bases and 7 bases respectively, the junction contains 21 bases. CDR1 and CDR2 are drawn from the germline V gene: SGHRS, YFSETQ. The CDR3, from cysteine to phenylalanine, totals 17 residues. The kept DNA is CDR3 alone, 51 bases in frame from the first base. In the case of this clone: Its antigen is not yet known. No base qualities exist here, and no much larger clone lies one base off it.

Summary of the overall study and its limitations: For all healthy donors, the variance in clone template counts between roughly 2-week samples rose significantly as total template count increased. Both the number of clones called differentially abundant and the false-positive rate were significantly reduced by the beta-binomial model across all healthy-donor time intervals. The authors expected biological variance in healthy repertoires might increase further over much longer intervals such as months to years. Between technical replicates the binomial model flagged around 1.3 differentially abundant clones, whereas over approximately two weeks the binomial model flagged about 15 and over roughly 4 weeks 19 to 20.

TCRbeta CDR3 regions were profiled by bias-controlled multiplex PCR amplification of genomic DNA with the immunoSEQ Assay. As for the original processing: To quantify the absolute abundance of each unique TCRbeta CDR3 region, the sequences were collapsed and filtered. Two models were used to test differential abundance: a binomial model (Fisher-equivalent) and a beta-binomial model that adds time-dependent variance fitted from healthy donors. Clones with fewer than 5 combined templates were excluded, and clones with Benjamini-Hochberg FDR below 0.01 were called differentially abundant. Beta-binomial variance was modeled as a function of total template count across the two samples using the form v = (b*log(k)+a)^2. Sourced from immuneACCESS, this table was stored by TCRdb with only in-frame sequences that have V and J called. A share of the clones is absent; for the studies checked, an unresolved V gene accounts for under half, and the remainder has no known explanation. That table is the source of V, J and clone size, and D and trimming were worked out from the DNA. The sample table contains approximately 100,000 clones; only one count was recorded for roughly 91% of them. The ten most abundant clones make up about 15% of the sample.

No immune events, such as infections, were documented for the healthy donors during the collection period. Healthy-donor blood repertoires served as a training cohort to calibrate time-dependent variance in a beta-binomial model of T-cell clone differential abundance. There were 10 healthy donors in the training cohort, of whom 3 were female and 7 were male. An age range of about 29 to 65 years, with an average of about 45 years, was recorded for the donors. Whole blood was collected from each healthy donor at three time points spaced around two weeks apart and obtained from a commercial supplier. For immunosequencing, genomic DNA was extracted from unsorted whole blood.

The sequencing sample was made of blood. The chain links TRBV5-1 with TRBJ1-6; the D gene is not confidently resolved. The sequence came from a person aged 18 to 75 in good health. The CDR3 reads CASSPGRFGSENSPLHF. The sequenced DNA: TGCGCCAGCAGCCCCGGGCGGTTCGGGTCGGAGAATTCACCCCTCCACTTT.